These 28 T cell receptor beta chains came from one sample sequenced in a study of control samples from healthy donors and cancer patients. TCRdb keeps only in-frame clones here, not all; method: immunoSEQ multiplex PCR. Among under 100,000 clones listed, less than 90% were seen once. The sample taken for sequencing was PBMCs. These TCRs come from a woman in her forties or fifties with colorectal cancer.

This chain links TRBV24-1 with TRBJ1-2; the D is unclear. This CDR3 contains 14 residues. The germline V and J ends were trimmed by 3 bases and 3 bases, with 10 bases remaining between them. Germline V lookup: CDR1 KGHDR, CDR2 SFDVKD. The CDR3 nucleotides read TGTGCCACCAGTGATCGCGGCCGGGACTATGGCTACACCTTC. Protein product: CATSDRGRDYGYTF.

The chain couples TRBV6-1 to TRBJ2-7; D unresolved. V lost 0 bases and J 4 bases, leaving 7 bases between the germline ends. Germline CDR1 MNHNS, CDR2 SASEGT. The CDR3 contains 13 residues. The CDR3, as DNA: TGTGCCAGCAGTGAAGCACCCAGTTACGAGCAGTACGTC. This translates into CASSEAPSYEQYV.

The V gene is TRBV2, the J gene TRBJ2-2; D unclear. The CDR3 has 14 residues. The germline V gene has CDR1 SNHLY and CDR2 FYNNEI. Between the trimmed V and J ends, which lost 3 bases and 2 bases, there was a span of 7 bases. The CDR3 DNA reads as TGTGCCAGCAGTGAGCTCTTAAACACCGGGGAGCTGTTTTTT. This codes for CASSELLNTGELFF.

The chain couples TRBV2 to TRBJ2-1; TRBD2 aligns across 13 bases. Germline V gene sequence: CDR1 SNHLY, CDR2 FYNNEI. The length of the CDR3 is 12 residues. V shed 7 bases, J shed 15 bases, and the junction held 6 bases outside the gene matches. The CDR3 reads CASTGTSGALFF. In nucleotides, the CDR3 is TGTGCCAGCACTGGGACTAGCGGGGCACTGTTCTTC. Full variable domain (missing parts from reference TRBV2 and TRBJ2-1): EPEVTQTPSHQVTQMGQEVILRCVPISNHLYFYWYRQILGQKVEFLVSFYNNEISEKSEIFDDQFSVERPDGSNFTLKIRSTKLEDSAMYFCASTGTSGALFFGPGTRLTVL.

The chain links TRBV3-1 (or the pseudogene TRBV3-2) to TRBJ2-3; TRBD2 agrees at 10 bases. CDR3 length: 15 amino acids. Per germline, CDR1 LGHDT and CDR2 YNNKEL (reference sequence). Losses at the gene ends were 4 bases for V and 2 bases for J; bases not matched to a gene: 3. This CDR3 reads CASSLLAGHTDTQYF. CDR3 DNA sequence: TGTGCCAGCAGCCTACTAGCGGGGCACACAGATACGCAGTATTTT.

The chain has TRBV7-9 and TRBJ2-3; D gene ambiguous. V dropped 5 bases and J dropped 2 bases, with 14 bases sitting between them. The CDR3 runs 15 residues. Germline V gives CDR1 SEHNR, CDR2 FQNEAQ (reference sequence). CDR3: CASSPDLGSTDTQYF. In DNA form, the CDR3 reads TGTGCCAGCAGCCCGGACCTGGGATCCACAGATACGCAGTATTTT.

J is TRBJ2-2 and V is TRBV7-3; no definite D call. V lost 5 bases to trimming and J lost 4 bases, with 14 bases between them. Germline CDR1 and CDR2: SGHTA and FQGTGA. The length of the CDR3 is 15 residues. The CDR3 protein is CASSPGPDGTGELFF. The DNA for the CDR3 is TGTGCCAGCAGCCCCGGCCCTGACGGCACCGGGGAGCTGTTTTTT.

This rearrangement joins TRBV20-1 to TRBJ2-3; D call uncertain. The germline gives CDR1 DFQATT, CDR2 SNEGSKA (reference sequence). The ends were cut back, 5 bases at V and 4 bases at J, with 7 bases in the middle. This CDR3 has 11 amino acids. The CDR3 reads CSASLSDTQYF. CDR3 DNA sequence: TGCAGTGCTTCTCTATCAGATACGCAGTATTTT.

The rearrangement joins TRBV7-2 to TRBJ2-3; 11 positions agree with TRBD2. Per germline, CDR1 SGHTA and CDR2 FQGNSA. After removal of 4 bases from V and 7 bases from J, the junction contained 7 bases not matched to a gene. The CDR3 totals 15 residues. CDR3 residues: CASSWLAGGPHTQYF. The CDR3 DNA is TGTGCCAGCAGCTGGTTAGCGGGGGGGCCACATACGCAGTATTTT.

This clone is a singleton in its sample. The chain links TRBV6-4 to TRBJ2-1; 8 bases line up with TRBD2. J gave up 9 bases and V 3 bases, and 10 bases lay outside the gene matches. The CDR3 runs 15 residues. Germline V CDR1 and CDR2: MRHNA, SNTAGT. The CDR3 is CASSEGAGAGAEQFF. For the CDR3, the DNA is TGTGCCAGCAGTGAAGGAGCGGGGGCCGGCGCTGAGCAGTTCTTC.

This clone was counted between two and nine times. DNA of the CDR3: TGTGCCAGTAGTATAGACCGACAGTATGGCTACACCTTC. Amino acids: CASSIDRQYGYTF. The chain combines TRBV19 with TRBJ1-2; D is perhaps TRBD1 (5 bases). The CDR3 runs 13 residues. Germline CDR1 and CDR2: LNHDA and SQIVND (reference sequence). V lost 0 bases and J 5 bases, leaving 7 bases between the germline ends.

This chain joins TRBV9 and TRBJ1-3, with TRBD1 as a possible D gene (6 bases). This CDR3 has 15 amino acids. Trimming removed 0 bases from V and 2 bases from J, with 9 bases in between. Germline-derived CDR1 and CDR2 are SGDLS and YYNGEE. CDR3 sequence: CASSVGGGTGNTIYF. The DNA of the CDR3 is TGTGCCAGCAGCGTAGGAGGGGGAACTGGAAACACCATATATTTT.

This chain links TRBV7-8 with TRBJ2-1, with TRBD2 matching over 8 bases. Per germline, CDR1 SGHVS and CDR2 FQNEAQ. The CDR3 loop spans 15 amino acids. Germline trimming cut 8 bases from V and 7 bases from J; bases unmatched to any gene: 13. The CDR3 spells CASGSGGGYDNEQFF. The CDR3 DNA reads TGTGCCAGCGGATCCGGCGGGGGGTATGATAATGAGCAGTTCTTC. Full variable domain (remainder filled in from reference TRBV7-8 and TRBJ2-1): GAGVSQSPRYKVAKRGQDVALRCDPISGHVSLFWYQQALGQGPEFLTYFQNEAQLDKSGLPSDRFFAERPEGSVSTLKIQRTQQEDSAVYLCASGSGGGYDNEQFFGPGTRLTVL.

This chain joins TRBV9 and TRBJ1-2; TRBD1 is a possible D gene (5 bases). The CDR3 is 14 amino acids. Germline V gives CDR1 SGDLS, CDR2 YYNGEE. V lost 3 bases to trimming and J lost 4 bases, with 13 bases between them. For the CDR3, the DNA is TGTGCCAGCAGCGCGGGGACCTCGCCCTATGGCTACACCTTC. This codes for CASSAGTSPYGYTF.

This clone was recorded a few times. The J gene is TRBJ2-3, the V gene TRBV5-1; TRBD1 matches 8 bases. CDR1 is SGHRS and CDR2 is YFSETQ in the germline V gene. CDR3 length equals 15 residues. The V gene end was trimmed by 0 bases and the J gene end by 6 bases; junction bases not matched to a gene: 6. CDR3 nucleotide sequence: TGCGCCAGCAGCTTGGGGACAGGGAGATCGGATACGCAGTATTTT. Amino acid sequence: CASSLGTGRSDTQYF.

The genes are TRBV7-2 and TRBJ1-2, with 8 bases aligning to TRBD1. CDR3 size: 17 residues. Unmatched junction bases numbered 14, after V lost 0 bases and J lost 8 bases. CDR1 is SGHTA and CDR2 is FQGNSA in the germline V gene. The CDR3 bases are TGTGCCAGCAGCTTAGCTCCTCGCGACAGGGGTCCCGACGGCTACACCTTC. It specifies CASSLAPRDRGPDGYTF.

The chain is built from TRBV20-1 and TRBJ1-2; D gene unclear. This CDR3 has 12 amino acids. Germline-derived CDR1 and CDR2 are DFQATT and SNEGSKA (reference sequence). The ends were cut back, 3 bases at V and 7 bases at J, with 12 bases in the middle. CDR3 DNA sequence: TGCAGTGCTAGTACGGATCTATTTGGCTACACCTTC. This gives the protein CSASTDLFGYTF.

This sequence joins TRBV5-1 and TRBJ1-1; D perhaps matches TRBD1 (5 bases). Germline CDR1 reads SGHRS; CDR2 reads YFSETQ. This CDR3 is built from 15 residues. Trimming removed 4 bases from V and 5 bases from J, with 18 bases in between. CDR3 in DNA: TGCGCCAGCAGCACCCAACAGGTCCGGGGGACTGAAGCTTTCTTT. Translated: CASSTQQVRGTEAFF.

The gene calls are TRBV10-2 and TRBJ2-1, with D possibly matching TRBD1 (5 bases). V was clipped by 0 bases and J by 7 bases, with 10 bases between them. This CDR3 has 14 amino acids. In germline, CDR1 is WSHSY, CDR2 SAAADI. The CDR3 protein is CASSESEQVNEQFF. CDR3 in DNA: TGCGCCAGCAGTGAGTCGGAACAGGTGAATGAGCAGTTCTTC.

CDR3 in amino acids: CASSATGFGELFF. CDR3 nucleotide sequence: TGTGCCAGTAGTGCGACAGGGTTCGGGGAGCTGTTTTTT. This chain joins TRBV19 and TRBJ2-2, with TRBD1 matching over 7 bases. The CDR3 covers 13 residues. Per germline, CDR1 LNHDA and CDR2 SQIVND (reference sequence). Trimming took 5 bases from V and 7 from J; bases not matched to a gene: 4.

V is TRBV7-2 and J is TRBJ2-2; no firm D call. The germline V and J ends were trimmed by 2 bases and 7 bases, with 11 bases remaining between them. Germline CDR1 is SGHTA and CDR2 is FQGNSA. The CDR3 totals 14 residues. In DNA, the CDR3 is TGTGCCAGCAGCTTATTTAGGGCGGACGGGGAGCTGTTTTTT. Its translation is CASSLFRADGELFF.

The rearrangement joins TRBV10-3 to TRBJ1-5; D might be TRBD1 (5 bases). CDR1 is ENHRY and CDR2 is SYGVKD in the germline V gene. CDR3 size: 15 residues. V was pared by 4 bases and J by 2 bases, with 12 bases between. The CDR3, as DNA: TGTGCCATCAGTGTCGGGGCAGGCGGCAATCAGCCCCAGCATTTT. It encodes CAISVGAGGNQPQHF.

The chain is built from TRBV7-3 and TRBJ2-3; TRBD2 matches 8 bases. The ends lost 8 bases at V and 3 bases at J; junction bases unmatched: 7. Germline V gives CDR1 SGHTA, CDR2 FQGTGA. CDR3 size: 14 residues. The CDR3 here is CASAPGLETDTQYF. CDR3 DNA: TGTGCCAGCGCTCCGGGACTAGAAACAGATACGCAGTATTTT.

This clone was seen only once. The chain links TRBV7-2 to TRBJ2-6, with a weak D call TRBD1 (5 bases). V gave up 3 bases and J gave up 2 bases, with 11 bases separating them. CDR3 length: 16 residues. Germline V lookup: CDR1 SGHTA, CDR2 FQGNSA. The chain's CDR3 is CASSFLKGTGANVLTF. The CDR3 nucleotides are TGTGCCAGCAGCTTCCTTAAGGGGACTGGGGCCAACGTCCTGACTTTC.

The chain carries TRBV10-3 and TRBJ2-3; unclear D gene. CDR3 size: 13 residues. Trimming removed 3 bases at V and 1 base at J, with 5 bases between. Per the germline V gene, CDR1 is ENHRY and CDR2 is SYGVKD. CDR3 protein: CAISDTGTDTQYF. CDR3 in DNA: TGTGCCATCAGTGACACTGGCACAGATACGCAGTATTTT.

The chain is built from TRBV7-6 and TRBJ2-3, with D perhaps being TRBD1 or TRBD2 (6 bases each). Per the germline V gene, CDR1 is SGHVS and CDR2 is FNYEAQ. There are 15 residues in the CDR3. V lost 5 bases and J lost 1, with 13 bases in between. The CDR3 here is CASSPRGRGTDTQYF. CDR3 sequence (DNA): TGTGCCAGCAGCCCTCGGGGGCGGGGCACAGATACGCAGTATTTT.

This chain connects TRBV6-5 to TRBJ1-2; D unresolved. CDR3 length: 15 residues. V was cut by 3 bases and J by 4 bases, with 15 bases left in between. The germline CDR1 and CDR2 sequences are MNHEY and SVGAGI. The DNA for the CDR3 is TGTGCCAGCAGTTATATGGGCGATGGTTTCTATGGCTACACCTTC. As protein: CASSYMGDGFYGYTF.

Only one count was recorded for this clone. This sequence joins TRBV2 and TRBJ1-2; D might be TRBD1 (6 bases). Germline loops: CDR1 SNHLY, CDR2 FYNNEI. Trimming removed 2 bases from V and 4 bases from J, with 14 bases in between. This CDR3 has 15 amino acids. CDR3 residues: CASSEQGQGSYGYTF. The DNA of the CDR3 is TGTGCCAGCAGTGAACAGGGCCAGGGGAGCTATGGCTACACCTTC.